A selection of T cell receptor beta chains follows, all from one sample in a study of molecular identifiers for immune sequencing clone quantification. TCRdb independently ran MiXCR on the PCR reads; one entry per CDR3 protein. The sample lists 550,000 to 750,000 distinct CDR3 sequences, 20% occurring once. Sequencing was carried out using naive CD8+ T cells from blood, with Jurkat cell RNA spiked in. The source is a human donor in good health. Some libraries in this study had Jurkat cell RNA spiked in. Both conserved end residues are part of each CDR3. Fields, in order: clone size, D gene, V gene, J gene, CDR3 protein, CDR3 DNA. D genes are given only for firm matches. Clone size is shown for a subset of rows, as once, few, many or a class of expanded clone.

clone_size: NA; d_call: TRBD2; v_call: TRBV7-9; j_call: TRBJ2-7; cdr3_aa: CASSARLAASYEQYF; cdr3_nt: TGTGCCAGCAGCGCTAGACTAGCGGCCTCCTACGAGCAGTACTTC
clone_size: NA; d_call: TRBD2; v_call: TRBV7-6; j_call: TRBJ2-7; cdr3_aa: CASSPGLAGRAYPYEQYF; cdr3_nt: TGTGCCAGCAGCCCCGGACTAGCGGGACGTGCCTACCCCTACGAGCAGTACTTC
clone_size: many; d_call: TRBD1; v_call: TRBV7-2; j_call: TRBJ2-7; cdr3_aa: CASSLAGDRGRNEQYF; cdr3_nt: TGTGCCAGCAGCTTAGCGGGGGACAGGGGGCGAAACGAGCAGTACTTC
clone_size: many; d_call: NA; v_call: TRBV7-9; j_call: TRBJ2-5; cdr3_aa: CASSLEGATYQETQYF; cdr3_nt: TGTGCCAGCAGCTTAGAGGGCGCGACGTACCAAGAGACCCAGTACTTC
clone_size: NA; d_call: TRBD2; v_call: TRBV15; j_call: TRBJ2-3; cdr3_aa: CATSRDTAGVADTQYF; cdr3_nt: TGTGCCACCAGCAGAGATACAGCGGGAGTAGCAGATACGCAGTATTTT
clone_size: NA; d_call: NA; v_call: TRBV6-2/TRBV6-3; j_call: TRBJ2-5; cdr3_aa: CASSYVQGAETQYF; cdr3_nt: TGTGCCAGCAGTTACGTACAGGGCGCCGAGACCCAGTACTTC
clone_size: many; d_call: NA; v_call: TRBV3-1; j_call: TRBJ1-4; cdr3_aa: CASSRDSWSGEKLFF; cdr3_nt: TGTGCCAGCAGCCGGGACTCCTGGTCGGGCGAAAAACTGTTTTTT
clone_size: many; d_call: NA; v_call: TRBV9; j_call: TRBJ1-1; cdr3_aa: CASSVDSGEAFF; cdr3_nt: TGTGCCAGCAGCGTAGATTCCGGTGAAGCTTTCTTT
clone_size: many; d_call: NA; v_call: TRBV20-1; j_call: TRBJ1-6; cdr3_aa: CSALPPRTENSPLHF; cdr3_nt: TGCAGTGCTCTACCGCCCCGGACAGAGAATTCACCCCTCCACTTT
clone_size: few; d_call: TRBD1; v_call: TRBV27; j_call: TRBJ2-3; cdr3_aa: CASSLPGPGGPTDTQYF; cdr3_nt: TGTGCCAGCAGTTTACCCGGGCCAGGGGGCCCCACAGATACGCAGTATTTT
clone_size: many; d_call: NA; v_call: TRBV27; j_call: TRBJ2-2; cdr3_aa: CASGFTENTGELFF; cdr3_nt: TGTGCCAGCGGGTTTACAGAGAACACCGGGGAGCTGTTTTTT
clone_size: few; d_call: NA; v_call: TRBV6-1; j_call: TRBJ1-5; cdr3_aa: CASSEGPYSNQPQHF; cdr3_nt: TGTGCCAGCAGTGAGGGCCCATATAGCAATCAGCCCCAGCATTTT
clone_size: NA; d_call: NA; v_call: TRBV30; j_call: TRBJ1-1; cdr3_aa: CAWTDMNTGAFF; cdr3_nt: TGTGCCTGGACTGATATGAACACTGGAGCTTTCTTT
clone_size: few; d_call: TRBD1; v_call: TRBV28; j_call: TRBJ2-1; cdr3_aa: CASSPGTGIYNEQFF; cdr3_nt: TGTGCCAGCAGTCCTGGGACAGGGATCTACAATGAGCAGTTCTTC
clone_size: many; d_call: NA; v_call: TRBV7-9; j_call: TRBJ2-1; cdr3_aa: CASSAYMKGQFF; cdr3_nt: TGTGCCAGCAGCGCCTATATGAAAGGGCAGTTCTTC
clone_size: many; d_call: TRBD2; v_call: TRBV6-5; j_call: TRBJ2-2; cdr3_aa: CASSPLAGGNTGELFF; cdr3_nt: TGTGCCAGCAGCCCACTAGCGGGGGGGAACACCGGGGAGCTGTTTTTT
clone_size: NA; d_call: NA; v_call: TRBV4-1; j_call: TRBJ2-7; cdr3_aa: CASSQVVLGGYEQYF; cdr3_nt: TGCGCCAGCAGCCAAGTTGTATTGGGGGGCTACGAGCAGTACTTC
clone_size: many; d_call: NA; v_call: TRBV4-2; j_call: TRBJ2-7; cdr3_aa: CASSQELAYEQYF; cdr3_nt: TGTGCCAGCAGCCAAGAGCTAGCGTACGAGCAGTACTTC
clone_size: many; d_call: NA; v_call: TRBV7-2; j_call: TRBJ2-1; cdr3_aa: CASSLELVEQFF; cdr3_nt: TGTGCCAGCAGCTTAGAACTAGTTGAGCAGTTCTTC
clone_size: many; d_call: NA; v_call: TRBV12-3/TRBV12-4; j_call: TRBJ2-1; cdr3_aa: CASSFSIPGVPSYNEQFF; cdr3_nt: TGTGCCAGCAGTTTTTCTATCCCCGGGGTCCCGTCCTACAATGAGCAGTTCTTC
clone_size: many; d_call: TRBD2; v_call: TRBV12-3/TRBV12-4; j_call: TRBJ2-3; cdr3_aa: CASSPPGGGGADTQYF; cdr3_nt: TGTGCCAGCAGCCCCCCGGGGGGGGGGGGTGCAGATACGCAGTATTTT
clone_size: NA; d_call: NA; v_call: TRBV5-4; j_call: TRBJ2-5; cdr3_aa: CASSFWQGGETQYF; cdr3_nt: TGTGCCAGCAGCTTTTGGCAGGGTGGGGAGACCCAGTACTTC
clone_size: NA; d_call: NA; v_call: TRBV4-3; j_call: TRBJ1-2; cdr3_aa: CASNQDVVGRDLANYGYTF; cdr3_nt: TGCGCCAGCAACCAAGATGTCGTTGGCAGGGATCTAGCTAACTATGGCTACACCTTC
clone_size: many; d_call: TRBD2; v_call: TRBV6-2/TRBV6-3; j_call: TRBJ2-3; cdr3_aa: CASSYSILAGADTQYF; cdr3_nt: TGTGCCAGCAGTTACTCGATTCTAGCGGGAGCAGATACGCAGTATTTT
clone_size: few; d_call: NA; v_call: TRBV7-9; j_call: TRBJ2-3; cdr3_aa: CASSEGGGAYPQYF; cdr3_nt: TGTGCCAGCAGCGAGGGGGGGGGCGCGTATCCGCAGTATTTT
clone_size: many; d_call: TRBD1; v_call: TRBV4-2; j_call: TRBJ2-3; cdr3_aa: CASSQRDSSGSDTQYF; cdr3_nt: TGTGCCAGCAGCCAACGGGACAGCTCGGGCTCAGATACGCAGTATTTT
clone_size: NA; d_call: NA; v_call: TRBV19; j_call: TRBJ1-4; cdr3_aa: CASSITGRTNEKLFF; cdr3_nt: TGTGCCAGTAGTATTACGGGGCGCACTAATGAAAAACTGTTTTTT
clone_size: NA; d_call: TRBD1; v_call: TRBV13; j_call: TRBJ2-3; cdr3_aa: CASIQDRALNTQYF; cdr3_nt: TGTGCCAGCATCCAGGACAGGGCCCTAAATACGCAGTATTTT
clone_size: many; d_call: TRBD2; v_call: TRBV15; j_call: TRBJ2-3; cdr3_aa: CATSRTPLAALRADTQYF; cdr3_nt: TGTGCCACCAGCAGAACACCTCTAGCGGCCCTGAGGGCAGATACGCAGTATTTT
clone_size: few; d_call: TRBD1; v_call: TRBV24-1; j_call: TRBJ2-3; cdr3_aa: CATSEGTGRFSTDTQYF; cdr3_nt: TGTGCCACCAGTGAGGGGACAGGGAGGTTTAGCACAGATACGCAGTATTTT
clone_size: few; d_call: TRBD2; v_call: TRBV13; j_call: TRBJ2-3; cdr3_aa: CASSSVDHGTSGGKGTQYF; cdr3_nt: TGTGCCAGCAGCTCCGTAGATCACGGGACTAGCGGGGGGAAAGGTACGCAGTATTTT
clone_size: many; d_call: NA; v_call: TRBV5-1; j_call: TRBJ1-2; cdr3_aa: CASRWLGGYTF; cdr3_nt: TGCGCCAGCCGCTGGCTAGGAGGCTACACCTTC
clone_size: NA; d_call: NA; v_call: TRBV19; j_call: TRBJ2-4; cdr3_aa: CASSIAGAKNIQYF; cdr3_nt: TGTGCCAGTAGTATAGCAGGGGCCAAAAACATTCAGTACTTC